The subject of this entry is one T cell receptor (beta chain). Which antigen it targets is not known. The sample holds no much larger clone one base away, and base qualities are not on file. Library method: 5' RACE. The sequencing machine was a NextSeq 500. In the TCR library protocol, unique molecular identifiers were attached to individual cDNA molecules to correct for PCR bias and sequencing error. Sequencing covered both TCR alpha and beta chains, and within each sample the abundances of alpha and beta sequences were tightly co-correlated. Turning to the authors' computational methods: Decombinator V4 was used to annotate TCR sequences for V gene, J gene and CDR3. TCRs were defined as expanded if a significant change between any two time points was detected under a Poisson model with p below 0.0001. TCR abundances were normalised to the total number of TCRs sequenced in each sample and reported as counts per million. VDJdb, accessed on 1 November 2021, was searched for TCRs annotated for CMV, EBV and SARS-CoV-2, and TCRs annotated for more than one antigen were excluded. TCRdb handled the public reads itself, with Q25 trimming in fastp and clone calling in MiXCR, and kept productive beta chains. Here each entry gathers all rows of one CDR3 protein and keeps the most common genes and DNA. None of the V and J calls come from the authors' own analysis; TCRdb made them. A total of about 60,000 distinct CDR3 sequences appear in this sample, about 8.9% of them only once. About 16% of the sample comes from the top ten.

This sample was taken from a study of early T cells in non-severe SARS-CoV-2 infection (dated by TCRdb to the early 2020s). Background on the whole study: Bulk RNA from unsorted whole blood was used for TCR sequencing, so alpha and beta chains could not be paired. Results the study describes overall, beyond this receptor: VDJdb matching was skewed toward anti-spike CD8 responses and likely underestimated virus-specific expansions, missing private and CD4 specificities.

Set within a cohort of healthcare workers in London, UK, this nested case-control study involved weekly PCR testing of nasopharyngeal swabs along with blood sampling. Healthcare workers were recruited between 23 and 31 March 2020, during the week of the UK lockdown, and were followed weekly for up to about 15 weeks. This TCR was recovered from an adult who was a healthcare worker with PCR-confirmed SARS-CoV-2 infection or an uninfected control (not recorded which). Sequencing was performed on whole blood.

The CDR3 reads CASSFWTGALVEQYF. The DNA sequence follows: TGTGCCAGCAGTTTCTGGACAGGGGCCCTAGTCGAGCAGTACTTC. The rearrangement combines TRBV28 with TRBJ2-7; 9 of the junction bases match TRBD1. V is trimmed back by 3 bases and J by 6 bases, and the junction contains 9 bases that no gene match accounts for. Taken from cysteine to phenylalanine, the CDR3 has 15 residues. CDR3 DNA is the only sequence kept; it has 45 bases, read in frame from the first base. The germline V gene specifies MDHEN as CDR1 and SYDVKM as CDR2.